This T cell receptor beta chain derives from a study of PD-L1 blockade in urothelial cancer. Noted time point: pretreatment peripheral blood. TCRdb keeps only in-frame clones here, not all; method: immunoSEQ multiplex PCR. The sample lists about 87,000 clones, 80% to 85% occurring once. This CDR3 comprises 12 residues. CDR1 and CDR2 (germline): MNHEY, SVGAGI. The J segment lost 8 bases and the V segment lost 4 bases, leaving 4 bases of the junction unmatched. The sequencing used PBMCs, collected around atezolizumab (anti-PD-L1) treatment. The gene calls are TRBV6-5 and TRBJ1-2; 7 bases agree with TRBD1. The sequence came from a man aged 55 to 70 with urothelial cancer. CDR3 in DNA: TGTGCCAGCAGTTGGGACAGCCGAGGCTACACCTTC. Protein: CASSWDSRGYTF.